This TCR beta chain was observed in a study of metastatic and nonmetastatic thyroid tumors. Study overall: Patients with malignant and benign thyroid disease provided blood and tumor or nodule tissue, whose repertoires were compared.

Trimming shortened V by 6 bases and J by 4 bases, and 15 bases separated the two germline ends. Germline CDR1 MNHNS, CDR2 SASEGT. This CDR3 is 14 amino acids long. In the original workflow: Clinicopathological groups differed in CDR3, with these differences serving to build a distant-metastasis classifier for papillary thyroid cancer. TCRdb recomputed clones from the PCR reads via MiXCR. It is TCRdb's table, rather than the study itself, that gives the V and J calls and clone size. The sample consists of roughly 33,000 clones, around a sixth of them appearing once. Study observations and caveats: Reports indicated that malignant thyroid tumors showed significantly higher TCR beta diversity than benign nodules did, in blood and tumor.

This clone came up many times. Its antigen is as yet unknown. Different DNA sequences within this sample yield the same CDR3. There were no patients who had received any treatment before thyroid surgery. The sequencing sample was made of blood. The receptor's source is a female donor with papillary thyroid cancer or a benign thyroid nodule (not recorded which). Some clones in this sample may be carry-over from other donors' samples. The chain uses TRBV6-1 and TRBJ1-1; perhaps TRBD1 as D (5 bases). CDR3 in amino acids: CASRGVERTTEAFF. In DNA form, the CDR3 reads TGTGCCAGCAGAGGGGTGGAGCGGACCACTGAAGCTTTCTTT.